This TCR beta chain was observed in a study of T cell changes during pregnancy in multiple sclerosis. Method: immunoSEQ multiplex PCR; TCRdb's copy keeps in-frame clones and lacks some. The sample lists about 100,000 clones, approximately 89% occurring once. This CDR3 is 13 amino acids long. Trimming stripped 6 bases from V and 6 bases from J, with 15 bases between. Germline loops: CDR1 SNHLY, CDR2 FYNNEI. Only a few counts were recorded for this clone. The V call is TRBV2, the J call TRBJ2-7, with TRBD1 as a possible D gene (5 bases). The material sequenced was peripheral blood, taken after pregnancy. The clonotype originates from a female donor with multiple sclerosis, enrolled in a pregnancy study. The CDR3: CASRQGGRGEQYF. The CDR3 DNA reads as TGTGCCAGCAGGCAGGGCGGTAGGGGCGAGCAGTACTTC.